These 28 T cell receptor beta chains share one sample of origin, sequenced in a study of shared clonotypes between healthy human individuals. The protocol was immunoSEQ multiplex PCR, while the TCRdb copy is restricted to in-frame clones and leaves out a portion. Of about 2.2 million clones listed, roughly 93% are singletons. Naive CD8 cells lacked CD45RO, underwent positive selection for CCR7 and left out terminally differentiated effector memory CD45RA+ cells. The sequencing sample was made of naive CD8+ T cells from PBMCs. The origin of the receptors is a young man in good health. Some clones in this sample may be carry-over from other donors' samples.

This sequence joins TRBV7-6 and TRBJ2-1; TRBD2 aligns across 13 bases. Germline CDR1 is SGHVS and CDR2 is FNYEAQ. CDR3 length: 14 residues. V shed 4 bases, J shed 9 bases, and the junction held 3 bases outside the gene matches. The chain's CDR3 is CASSWTSGGSEQFF. The CDR3 DNA is TGTGCCAGCAGCTGGACTAGCGGGGGCTCTGAGCAGTTCTTC.

The chain links TRBV6-6 to TRBJ2-7, with a possible D match to TRBD2 (6 bases). Germline CDR1 reads MNHNY; CDR2 reads SVGAGI (reference sequence). V was pared by 1 base and J by 3 bases, with 10 bases between. The CDR3 has 14 residues. The DNA of the CDR3 is TGTGCCAGCAGTTACTATGGAGGGGACTACGAGCAGTACTTC. It encodes CASSYYGGDYEQYF.

The chain carries TRBV4-1 and TRBJ1-1, with D tentatively TRBD1 (5 bases). Germline lookup yields CDR1 MGHRA and CDR2 YSYEKL. Between the trimmed V and J ends, which lost 5 bases and 4 bases, there was a span of 14 bases. This CDR3 is 14 amino acids long. CDR3 region: CASSDQGSGTEAFF. The CDR3 DNA follows: TGCGCCAGCAGCGATCAGGGTTCTGGCACTGAAGCTTTCTTT.

The chain recombines TRBV7-9 with TRBJ2-5, with a possible D match to TRBD1 (6 bases). The end of the DNA is better explained by TRBJ2-7, so the J call may be wrong. This CDR3 comprises 15 residues. CDR1 is SEHNR and CDR2 is FQNEAQ in the germline V gene (reference sequence). The CDR3 region is CASSPATGPSYEQYF. In DNA form, the CDR3 reads TGTGCCAGCAGCCCCGCTACAGGGCCCTCTTACGAGCAGTACTTC.

The chain recombines TRBV7-9 with TRBJ1-1, with D uncertain. Trimming left V 6 bases short and J 1 base short, with 9 bases between. This CDR3 has 13 amino acids. Germline values: CDR1 SEHNR, CDR2 FQNEAQ (reference sequence). The CDR3 DNA is TGTGCCAGCAGTTACACATGGAACACTGAAGCTTTCTTT. It specifies CASSYTWNTEAFF. The full variable domain, in which reference TRBV7-9 and TRBJ1-1 provide the parts outside the CDR3, is DTGVSQNPRHKITKRGQNVTFRCDPISEHNRLYWYRQTLGQGPEFLTYFQNEAQLEKSRLLSDRFSAERPKGSFSTLEIQRTEQGDSAMYLCASSYTWNTEAFFGQGTRLTVV.

This rearrangement joins TRBV28 to TRBJ2-7; possibly TRBD2 for D (6 bases). CDR3 length: 16 amino acids. V was clipped by 4 bases and J by 2 bases, with 18 bases between them. Germline V gives CDR1 MDHEN, CDR2 SYDVKM. This CDR3 is CASSYGRSRAAYEQYF. Written as DNA, the CDR3 is TGTGCCAGCAGTTATGGGAGGTCCAGGGCTGCCTACGAGCAGTACTTC.

The genes are TRBV13 and TRBJ2-3; the match to TRBD2 covers 8 bases. This CDR3 has 16 residues. Per germline, CDR1 PRHDT and CDR2 FYEKMQ (reference sequence). V lost 5 bases to trimming and J lost 6 bases; unmatched junction nucleotides: 13. The CDR3 sequence is CASSPPHGRAEDTQYF. DNA for the CDR3: TGTGCCAGCAGCCCTCCCCACGGGAGGGCCGAGGATACGCAGTATTTT. Supplemented by reference TRBV13 and TRBJ2-3, the full variable domain reads AAGVIQSPRHLIKEKRETATLKCYPIPRHDTVYWYQQGPGQDPQFLISFYEKMQSDKGSIPDRFSAQQFSDYHSELNMSSLELGDSALYFCASSPPHGRAEDTQYFGPGTRLTVL.

This chain joins TRBV7-9 and TRBJ2-7; TRBD2 matches 12 bases. V was clipped by 4 bases and J by 6 bases; unmatched bases: 7. Germline V CDR1 and CDR2: SEHNR, FQNEAQ (reference sequence). This CDR3 contains 15 residues. The CDR3 reads CASSSTSGSTSEQYF. CDR3 sequence (DNA): TGTGCCAGCAGCTCGACTAGCGGGAGCACCTCCGAGCAGTACTTC.

The chain is built from TRBV11-2 and TRBJ2-2; D may be TRBD1 or TRBD2 (5 bases each). V lost 5 bases to trimming and J lost 0 bases, with 10 bases between them. CDR1 and CDR2 from the germline V gene are SGHAT and FQNNGV. The CDR3 contains 15 residues. The DNA of the CDR3 is TGTGCCAGCAGCACGGGACCGACGAACACCGGGGAGCTGTTTTTT. Translating gives CASSTGPTNTGELFF.

This chain joins TRBV28 and TRBJ2-7, with TRBD1 matching 7 bases. V gave up 6 bases and J gave up 0 bases; unmatched junction bases: 11. The CDR3 runs to 16 residues. The V gene's germline CDR1 is MDHEN and CDR2 SYDVKM. CDR3 residues: CASRGERDRVSYEQYF. DNA of the CDR3: TGTGCCAGCAGGGGGGAAAGAGACAGGGTCTCCTACGAGCAGTACTTC.

The V call is TRBV29-1, the J call TRBJ2-4, with TRBD1 identical over 7 bases. This CDR3 spans 14 amino acids. From germline, CDR1 is SQVTM and CDR2 ANQGSEA. The V and J ends lost 7 bases and 5 bases, in that order; junction bases with no gene match: 11. CDR3 DNA: TGCAGCGCCTCAGGGGGAATTGGGCAAAACATTCAGTACTTC. Amino acid sequence: CSASGGIGQNIQYF.

The chain has TRBV4-1 and TRBJ2-3, with a weak D call TRBD1 (6 bases). CDR3 length: 14 amino acids. The V end lost 6 bases, the J end lost 4 bases, and 14 bases lay between the germline ends. Germline lookup yields CDR1 MGHRA and CDR2 YSYEKL. The DNA of the CDR3 is TGCGCCAGCAGACACAGGACAGACGCAGATACGCAGTATTTT. It is translated as CASRHRTDADTQYF.

The chain joins TRBV20-1 to TRBJ2-3; D is unclear. CDR1 is DFQATT, CDR2 SNEGSKA, per germline (reference sequence). This CDR3 has 11 amino acids. The germline V and J ends were trimmed by 4 bases and 9 bases, with 11 bases remaining between them. Here the CDR3 DNA reads TGCAGTGCTATGGACCCTCCGACGCAGTATTTT. Encoded protein: CSAMDPPTQYF.

V gene TRBV5-4 combines with J gene TRBJ2-7; D unclear. CDR3 length: 14 residues. V lost 0 bases and J lost 2, with 9 bases in between. Germline CDR1 reads SGHNT; CDR2 reads YYREEE (reference sequence). Written as DNA, the CDR3 is TGTGCCAGCAGCTTGGGGCAGGAAACCTACGAGCAGTACTTC. The encoded protein is CASSLGQETYEQYF.

Notes on this clone: Other DNA sequences within the sample encode an identical CDR3. This chain joins TRBV27 and TRBJ2-1; D not certain. The V gene lost 2 bases and the J gene lost 5 bases, with 13 bases spanning the gap. The germline V gene has CDR1 MNHEY and CDR2 SMNVEV (reference sequence). The CDR3 is 15 amino acids. CDR3 bases: TGTGCCAGCAGTTTAGTGGCGGTCCCCAACAATGAGCAGTTCTTC. Its protein product is CASSLVAVPNNEQFF.

This chain links TRBV7-9 with TRBJ2-2; 11 nucleotides agree with TRBD2. Germline CDR1 and CDR2: SEHNR and FQNEAQ (reference sequence). This CDR3 contains 17 residues. Trimming took 4 bases from V and 0 from J; bases not matched to a gene: 4. This CDR3 reads CASSSRLAGTNTGELFF. The DNA of the CDR3 is TGTGCCAGCAGCTCGAGACTAGCGGGAACGAACACCGGGGAGCTGTTTTTT.

The chain combines TRBV4-3 with TRBJ2-2; D possibly matches TRBD1 or TRBD2 (5 bases each). Germline-derived CDR1 and CDR2 are LGHNA and YSLEER. The CDR3 consists of 15 residues. V lost 1 base to trimming and J lost 5 bases, with 11 bases between them. CDR3 in DNA: TGCGCCAGCAGCCAAGCCGGGACGGGAACCGGGGAGCTGTTTTTT. As protein: CASSQAGTGTGELFF.

The chain carries TRBV7-9 and TRBJ1-3, with D hard to call. There are 17 residues in the CDR3. CDR1 is SEHNR and CDR2 is FQNEAQ in the germline V gene (reference sequence). Deletions cut 2 bases from V and 0 bases from J, with 14 bases between. CDR3 sequence reads: CASSLPREGGSGNTIYF. CDR3 sequence (DNA): TGTGCCAGCAGCTTACCCCGGGAGGGAGGCTCTGGAAACACCATATATTTT.

This clone showed up just a few times. This chain links TRBV11-2 with TRBJ1-4; possibly TRBD1 for D (5 bases). The length of the CDR3 is 15 residues. Germline CDR1 is SGHAT and CDR2 is FQNNGV. V lost 7 bases and J lost 4, with 16 bases in between. In nucleotides, the CDR3 is TGTGCCAGCAACCATCAGCCGGGGCATAATGAAAAACTGTTTTTT. Its translation: CASNHQPGHNEKLFF.

This clone was counted once. This sequence joins TRBV4-1 and TRBJ2-7; 7 nucleotides line up with TRBD1. V gave up 5 bases and J gave up 3 bases; unmatched junction bases: 10. There are 15 residues in the CDR3. Germline-derived CDR1 and CDR2 are MGHRA and YSYEKL. Written as DNA, the CDR3 is TGCGCCAGCAGCGAACGGACAGGCCCTAACTACGAGCAGTACTTC. Its protein is CASSERTGPNYEQYF.

The rearrangement links TRBV5-6 to TRBJ1-4; TRBD1 matches at 7 bases. The CDR3 length is 16 residues. V shed 2 bases, J shed 5 bases, and the junction held 9 bases outside the gene matches. Germline CDR1 and CDR2: SGHDT and YYEEEE. The CDR3, as DNA: TGTGCCAGCAGCTTTATAACCGGGACAGACAATGAAAAACTGTTTTTT. Translating gives CASSFITGTDNEKLFF.

J is TRBJ2-2 and V is TRBV27; 9 bases match TRBD1. J lost 3 bases, V lost 8 bases, and 10 bases had no gene match. CDR3 size: 16 residues. Germline CDR1 and CDR2: MNHEY and SMNVEV (reference sequence). The CDR3 sequence is CASQFRDRVYTGELFF. The CDR3 DNA is TGTGCCAGCCAGTTTCGGGACAGGGTTTACACCGGGGAGCTGTTTTTT.

This clone was recorded only once. The chain is built from TRBV7-9 and TRBJ2-5; D is unresolved. The CDR3 is 14 amino acids. CDR1 and CDR2 (germline): SEHNR, FQNEAQ (reference sequence). V lost 5 bases and J 2 bases, leaving 12 bases between the germline ends. The chain's CDR3 is CASSPWGLQETQYF. Written as DNA, the CDR3 is TGTGCCAGCAGCCCGTGGGGATTACAAGAGACCCAGTACTTC.

The chain carries TRBV7-9 and TRBJ2-5, with 7 nucleotides matching TRBD1. Trimming took 5 bases from V and 5 from J; bases not matched to a gene: 8. The CDR3 covers 14 residues. From germline, CDR1 is SEHNR and CDR2 FQNEAQ (reference sequence). In DNA form, the CDR3 reads TGTGCCAGCAGCCAAAAGACAGGGTGGGAGACCCAGTACTTC. Protein sequence: CASSQKTGWETQYF.

The chain carries TRBV5-6 and TRBJ2-5, with D tentatively TRBD1 (6 bases). V was cut by 4 bases and J by 5 bases, with 15 bases left in between. The germline gives CDR1 SGHDT, CDR2 YYEEEE. The CDR3 loop spans 14 amino acids. CDR3 sequence reads: CASSPGTPKETQYF. In nucleotides, the CDR3 is TGTGCCAGCAGCCCCGGGACACCCAAGGAGACCCAGTACTTC. The whole variable domain, filled in from reference TRBV5-6 and TRBJ2-5, reads DAGVTQSPTHLIKTRGQQVTLRCSPKSGHDTVSWYQQALGQGPQFIFQYYEEEERQRGNFPDRFSGHQFPNYSSELNVNALLLGDSALYLCASSPGTPKETQYFGPGTRLLVL.

This sequence joins TRBV7-2 and TRBJ1-1, with D possibly matching TRBD1 (6 bases). Germline loops: CDR1 SGHTA, CDR2 FQGNSA. The germline V and J ends were trimmed by 1 base and 7 bases, with 16 bases remaining between them. This CDR3 is built from 15 residues. CDR3 sequence reads: CASSLERGWALEAFF. The CDR3 DNA sequence: TGTGCCAGCAGCTTAGAGAGGGGGTGGGCCCTTGAAGCTTTCTTT.

The genes are TRBV29-1 and TRBJ1-2; D remains unclear. Germline V lookup: CDR1 SQVTM, CDR2 ANQGSEA. There are 12 residues in the CDR3. The V and J ends lost 6 bases and 7 bases respectively, with 15 bases between them. CDR3 coding DNA: TGCAGCGTCATAGGGCTTAAACCTGGCTACACCTTC. Translated, it gives CSVIGLKPGYTF.

Here the CDR3 reads CASSQEEIGAESYEQYF. CDR3 sequence (DNA): TGCGCCAGCAGCCAAGAGGAGATTGGGGCGGAGAGCTACGAGCAGTACTTC. The rearrangement joins TRBV4-1 to TRBJ2-7; D is perhaps TRBD1 (5 bases). Per the germline V gene, CDR1 is MGHRA and CDR2 is YSYEKL. The length of the CDR3 is 17 residues. Trimming cost V 0 bases and J 3 bases, with 18 bases left between them.